This TCR beta chain was observed in a study of T cells after yellow fever vaccination. Study details: Fractions low in cell number were prepared with SMART-Seq v4 Ultra Low Input.

As concerns this clonotype: Its antigen remains unknown.

General study points: A small share of clonotypes appeared in both CD4 and CD8 compartments. Bulk-population clonotypes that are abundant could appear as contaminants in FACS-sorted repertoires.

Trimming took off 3 bases at V and 5 bases at J, with 17 bases between the two ends. In germline, CDR1 is KGHSH, CDR2 LQKENI. The CDR3 consists of 17 residues. Synthesis of TCR cDNA relied on 5'RACE template switching, which attached a universal primer site and UMIs. TCRdb analysed the 5' RACE reads with MiXCR anew, one entry per CDR3 protein. Counted here are 150,000 to 200,000 distinct CDR3 sequences, approximately 10% occurring once; the ten biggest clones make up roughly a third. The specimen was CD8+ T cells sorted from PBMCs, collected 15 days after the yellow fever booster vaccination. This chain joins TRBV18 and TRBJ2-6; the D is unclear. The clonotype was recovered from a man between 18 and 35 years old who received the YFV17D yellow fever vaccine. CDR3 sequence: CASSPAVRSYRANVLTF. CDR3 sequence (DNA): TGTGCCAGCTCACCTGCGGTTAGAAGTTACAGGGCCAACGTCCTGACTTTC.